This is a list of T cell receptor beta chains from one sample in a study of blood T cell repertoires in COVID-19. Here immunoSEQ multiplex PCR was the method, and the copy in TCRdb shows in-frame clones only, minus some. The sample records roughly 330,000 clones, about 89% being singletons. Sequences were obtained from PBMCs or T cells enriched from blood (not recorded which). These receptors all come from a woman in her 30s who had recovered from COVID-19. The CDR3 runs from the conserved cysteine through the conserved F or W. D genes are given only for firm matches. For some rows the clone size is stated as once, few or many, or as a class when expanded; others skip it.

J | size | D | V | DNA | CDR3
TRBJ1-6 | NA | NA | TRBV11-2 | TGTGCCAGCAGCTTAGGACAAGTCTATAATTCACCCCTCCACTTT | CASSLGQVYNSPLHF
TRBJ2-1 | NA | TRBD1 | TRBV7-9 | TGTGCCAGCAGCTCGACAGGGAACAATGAGCAGTTCTTC | CASSSTGNNEQFF
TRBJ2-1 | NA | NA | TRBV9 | TGTGCCAGCAGCGTTGAGGGTAACGAGCAGTTCTTC | CASSVEGNEQFF
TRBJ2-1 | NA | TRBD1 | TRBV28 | TGTGCCAGCAGTCCCGGGACAGGGGTATATGAGCAGTTCTTC | CASSPGTGVYEQFF
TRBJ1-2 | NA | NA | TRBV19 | TGTGCCAGTAGTCCCCAAACACCCCCGGGTCACTATGGCTACACCTTC | CASSPQTPPGHYGYTF
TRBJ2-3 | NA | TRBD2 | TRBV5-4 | TGTGCCAGCAGCCAACTAGCGGGGGGCCCCCCAGATACGCAGTATTTT | CASSQLAGGPPDTQYF
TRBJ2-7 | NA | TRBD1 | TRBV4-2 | TGTGCCAGCAGCCAAGACACGACAGGGGCTATCTCCTACGAGCAGTACTTC | CASSQDTTGAISYEQYF
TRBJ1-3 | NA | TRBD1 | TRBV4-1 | TGCGCCAGCAGCCAAGGGACAGGCAGAACTGGAAACACCATATATTTT | CASSQGTGRTGNTIYF
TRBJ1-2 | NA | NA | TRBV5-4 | TGTGCCAGCAGCTTGGGGGGCGAGGGGACTTACTACACCTTC | CASSLGGEGTYYTF
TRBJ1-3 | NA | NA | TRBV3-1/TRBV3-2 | TGTGCCAGCAGCCCCCTGCTGCGTGGGGGCGCGGGAAACACCATATATTTT | CASSPLLRGGAGNTIYF
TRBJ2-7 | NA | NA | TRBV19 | TGTGCCAGTAGTTTCAGCCGGGGCTACGAGCAGTACTTC | CASSFSRGYEQYF
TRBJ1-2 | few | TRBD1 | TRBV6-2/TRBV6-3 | TGTGCCAGCAGTACCCGACAGGGGGCTGATGGCTACACCTTC | CASSTRQGADGYTF
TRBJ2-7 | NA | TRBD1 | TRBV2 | TGTGCCAGCAGTGCGAGGACAGGGGAAGAGTACGAGCAGTACTTC | CASSARTGEEYEQYF